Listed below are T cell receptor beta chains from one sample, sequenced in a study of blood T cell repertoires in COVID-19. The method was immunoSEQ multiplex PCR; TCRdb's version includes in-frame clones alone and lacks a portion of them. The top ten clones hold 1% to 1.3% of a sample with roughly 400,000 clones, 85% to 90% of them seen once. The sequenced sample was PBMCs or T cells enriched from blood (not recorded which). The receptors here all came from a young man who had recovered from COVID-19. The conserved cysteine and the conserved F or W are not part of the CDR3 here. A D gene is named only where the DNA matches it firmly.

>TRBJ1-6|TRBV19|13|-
ASSTGTPYNSPLH
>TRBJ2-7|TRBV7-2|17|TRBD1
ASSLRGTGDAPGRYEQY
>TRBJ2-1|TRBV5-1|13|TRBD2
ASSLAGGTYNEQF
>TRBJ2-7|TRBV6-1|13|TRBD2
ASSDLSGIHYEQY
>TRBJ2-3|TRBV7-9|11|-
ASSSRGPDTQY
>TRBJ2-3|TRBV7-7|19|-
ASSLRLRTGKDRTSTDTQY
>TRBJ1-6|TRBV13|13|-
ASSLGTPGNSPLH
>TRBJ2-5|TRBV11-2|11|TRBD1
ASSMDREETQY
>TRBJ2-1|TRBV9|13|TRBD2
ASSQAGNSGDEQF
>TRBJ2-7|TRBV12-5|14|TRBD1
ASGLVGGTGSYEQY
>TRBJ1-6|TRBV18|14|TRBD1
ASSPSGDRASSPLH
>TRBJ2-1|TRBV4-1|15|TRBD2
ASSPQPSGSLDNEQF
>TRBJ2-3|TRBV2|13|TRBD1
ASTPDRGLADTQY
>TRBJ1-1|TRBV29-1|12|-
SALGGAVNTEAF
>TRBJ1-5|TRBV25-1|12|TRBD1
ASSGTGRGQPQH
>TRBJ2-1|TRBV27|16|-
ASRTMRGASGTYNEQF
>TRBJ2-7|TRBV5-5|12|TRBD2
ASSRTSGGYEQY
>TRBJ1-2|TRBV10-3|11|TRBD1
AISFGQGVGYT
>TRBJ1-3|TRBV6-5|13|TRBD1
ASRAGTGDGNTIY
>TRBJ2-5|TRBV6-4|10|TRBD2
ASGLAAETQY
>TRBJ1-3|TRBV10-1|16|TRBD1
ASSRPGQGNFSGNTIY
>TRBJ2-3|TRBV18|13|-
ASSSMAPGGDTQY
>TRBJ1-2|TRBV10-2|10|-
ASGATNYGYT
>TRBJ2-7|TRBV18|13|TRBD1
ASSAGTGEYYEQY
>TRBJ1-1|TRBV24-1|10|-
ATSERGGPAF
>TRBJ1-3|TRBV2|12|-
ASSAQGPGGTIY
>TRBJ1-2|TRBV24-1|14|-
ATSDPQGNGLYGYT
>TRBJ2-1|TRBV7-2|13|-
ASSLAGGAYNEQF
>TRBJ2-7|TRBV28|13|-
ASSFRERRLDEQY
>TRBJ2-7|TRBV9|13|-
ASSVGETQSYEQY
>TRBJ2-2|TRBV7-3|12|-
ASSSQAGFGELF
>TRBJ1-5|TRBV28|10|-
ASSPFGQPQH
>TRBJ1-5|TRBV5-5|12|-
ASSLQGATQPQH
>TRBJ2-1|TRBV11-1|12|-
ASSFQGAYNEQF
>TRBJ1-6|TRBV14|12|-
ASSWGPTNSPLH
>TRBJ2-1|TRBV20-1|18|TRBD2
SASARGLPGSLSSYNEQF
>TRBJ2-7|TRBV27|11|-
ASRTGFSYEQY
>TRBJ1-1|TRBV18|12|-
ASSPPSRNTEAF
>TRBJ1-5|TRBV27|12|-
ASSLSAGDQPQH
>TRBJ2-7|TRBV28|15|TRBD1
ASSANPGAGGNYEQY
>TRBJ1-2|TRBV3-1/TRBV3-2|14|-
ASSQDGVQGTSGYT
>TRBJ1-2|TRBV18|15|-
ASSPKGTQQGLYGYT